The clone carrying this T cell receptor beta chain was seen a handful of times. The entry originates in a study of cytomegalovirus exposure and HLA in healthy donors. PCR employed 60 Vbeta and 13 Jbeta primers. The protocol was immunoSEQ multiplex PCR, while the TCRdb copy is restricted to in-frame clones and leaves out a portion. Counted here are approximately 140,000 clones, 82% occurring once; the ten biggest clones make up approximately 2.4%. Germline V gives CDR1 MNHEY, CDR2 SMNVEV (reference sequence). The CDR3 loop spans 15 amino acids. The V end was cut by 2 bases, the J end by 6 bases, with 17 bases between.

The receptor was isolated from a male donor in good health and CMV-seronegative. Sequencing was done on a sample of PBMCs. The J gene is TRBJ2-7, the V gene TRBV27; TRBD2 might be the D (6 bases). For the CDR3, the DNA is TGTGCCAGCAGTTTAGGGACTGCATTTCTATCCGAGCAGTACTTC. As protein: CASSLGTAFLSEQYF.